This T cell receptor (beta chain) was profiled in a study of blood T cell repertoires in COVID-19. On the study more broadly: COVID-19 samples from acute and convalescent phases originated in the United States, Italy and Spain. PBMCs, B-cell-depleted T cells, or T cells were the source of the cDNA or gDNA that made up the material.

The V and J ends lost 5 bases and 7 bases, in that order; junction bases with no gene match: 14. CDR3 length: 16 amino acids. Germline assignment: CDR1 LNHDA and CDR2 SQIVND (reference sequence). Original handling: Amplified reference gene primers provided the basis for estimating nucleated cell counts. Assay: immunoSEQ multiplex PCR; the TCRdb copy retains only in-frame clones and omits some. V and J calls and clone size are those listed in that table; D and trimming were worked out from the DNA. This repertoire shows over 70,000 clones, about 91% found once; its top ten account for roughly 2.3%. V is TRBV19 and J is TRBJ2-1, with 7 bases fitting TRBD2. The specimen was peripheral blood. This receptor was taken from a human donor with active COVID-19. The donor label of this sample is uncertain. The CDR3 bases are TGTGCCAGTAGTGACTATTCCCCTGGGGAGGGGAATGAGCAGTTCTTC. Translating gives CASSDYSPGEGNEQFF.